This T cell receptor (beta chain) comes out of a study of T cell repertoires in cytomegalovirus infection. TCRdb itself ran the reads through MiXCR, one entry per CDR3 protein. The sample holds about 470,000 distinct CDR3 sequences, about 42% seen once. The CDR3 is 15 residues long. The V end lost 1 base, the J end lost 0 bases, and 9 bases lay between the germline ends. The germline gives CDR1 SGHAT, CDR2 FQNNGV. This clonotype appeared a few times. Its target is not known. Here the sequenced sample was cultured PBMCs, taken from culture after CMV antigen stimulation. This chain links TRBV11-2 with TRBJ2-5, with D unclear. This clonotype was obtained from a human donor in good health (CMV status not recorded). Some clones in this sample may be carry-over from other donors' samples. CDR3 nucleotides: TGTGCCAGCAGCTTAGGGGCAGCTTACCAAGAGACCCAGTACTTC. It translates to CASSLGAAYQETQYF.